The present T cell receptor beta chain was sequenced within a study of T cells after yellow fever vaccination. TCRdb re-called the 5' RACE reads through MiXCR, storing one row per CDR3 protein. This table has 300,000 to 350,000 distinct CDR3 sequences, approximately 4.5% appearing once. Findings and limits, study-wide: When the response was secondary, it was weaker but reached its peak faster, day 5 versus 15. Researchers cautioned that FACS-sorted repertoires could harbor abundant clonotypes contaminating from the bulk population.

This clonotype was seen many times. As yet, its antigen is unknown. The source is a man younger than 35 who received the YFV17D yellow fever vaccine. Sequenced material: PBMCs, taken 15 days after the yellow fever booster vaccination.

This CDR3 is CSARALAGVNEQFF. The CDR3 DNA reads as TGCAGTGCTAGAGCCCTAGCGGGGGTCAATGAGCAGTTCTTC. The chain has TRBV20-1 and TRBJ2-1; the match to TRBD2 covers 10 bases. The CDR3 sequence is 14 residues long. V shed 1 base and J 6 bases; nucleotides not matched to a gene: 3. Germline-derived CDR1 and CDR2 are DFQATT and SNEGSKA (reference sequence).